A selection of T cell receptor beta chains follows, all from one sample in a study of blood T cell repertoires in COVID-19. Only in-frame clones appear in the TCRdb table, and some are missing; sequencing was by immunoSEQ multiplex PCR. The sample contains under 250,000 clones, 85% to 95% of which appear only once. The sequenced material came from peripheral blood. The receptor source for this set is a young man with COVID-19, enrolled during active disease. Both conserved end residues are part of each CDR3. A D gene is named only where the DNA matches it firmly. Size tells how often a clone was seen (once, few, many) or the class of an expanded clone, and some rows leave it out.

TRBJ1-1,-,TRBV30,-,TGTGCCTGGAGTGCTCCCGGGGTCGGGTTAAAAGCTTTCTTT,CAWSAPGVGLKAFF
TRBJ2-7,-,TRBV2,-,TGTGCCAGCAGTTACAGGCAAACCTACGAGCAGTACTTC,CASSYRQTYEQYF
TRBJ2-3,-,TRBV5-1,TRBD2,TGCGCCAGCAGAGAGCGGGGGGTCACAGATACGCAGTATTTT,CASRERGVTDTQYF
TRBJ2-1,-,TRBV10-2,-,TGCGCCAGCAGTGAGTCCCGGTTTGGTGAGCAGTTCTTC,CASSESRFGEQFF
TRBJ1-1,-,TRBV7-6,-,TGTGCCAGCAGCCTCCTAACAGGGAACACTGAAGCTTTCTTT,CASSLLTGNTEAFF
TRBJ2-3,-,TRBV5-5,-,TGTGCCAGCAGCTTGGCGGGAACAGATACGCAGTATTTT,CASSLAGTDTQYF
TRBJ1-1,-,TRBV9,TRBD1,TGTGCCAGCAGCGCGACAGGGGGGGCAACTGAAGCTTTCTTT,CASSATGGATEAFF
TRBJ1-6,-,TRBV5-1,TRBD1,TGCGCCAGCAGCCCATCAGGGGGCGATTCACCCCTCCACTTT,CASSPSGGDSPLHF
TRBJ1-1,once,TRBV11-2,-,TGTGCCAGCAGCTTAGTCGCCGGAAGACAGTTTGAAGCTTTCTTT,CASSLVAGRQFEAFF
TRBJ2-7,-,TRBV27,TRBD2,TGTGCCAGCAGCCTAGCGGGGGGGTTCTACGAGCAGTACTTC,CASSLAGGFYEQYF
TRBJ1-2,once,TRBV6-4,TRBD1,TGTGCCAGCAGAGGGACAGGGGAAGGCTACACCTTC,CASRGTGEGYTF
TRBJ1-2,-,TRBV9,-,TGTGCCAGCAGCCCAAGTGGAGGACCTAACTATGGCTACACCTTC,CASSPSGGPNYGYTF
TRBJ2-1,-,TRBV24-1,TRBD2,TGTGCCACCTCGAGCGGGGGCTCCTACAATGAGCAGTTCTTC,CATSSGGSYNEQFF
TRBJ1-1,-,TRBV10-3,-,TGTGCCATCAGTGGCACAGGGATTAACACTGAAGCTTTCTTT,CAISGTGINTEAFF
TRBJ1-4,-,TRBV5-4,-,TGTGCCAGCAGCGTAAAGGCGGGGGGACATCTAGATGAAAAACTGTTTTTT,CASSVKAGGHLDEKLFF
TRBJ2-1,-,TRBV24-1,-,TGTGCCACCAGTGATTCCGGGACACCGAACAATGAGCAGTTCTTC,CATSDSGTPNNEQFF
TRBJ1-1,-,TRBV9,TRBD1,TGTGCCAGCGCCACCGGGACAGGGAACACTGAAGCTTTCTTT,CASATGTGNTEAFF
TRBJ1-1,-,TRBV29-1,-,TGCAGCGTTGACGGTTTCACTGAAGCTTTCTTT,CSVDGFTEAFF
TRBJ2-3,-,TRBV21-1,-,TGTGCCAGCATAAACAGGACAGGGAAGAGAGATACGCAGTATTTT,CASINRTGKRDTQYF
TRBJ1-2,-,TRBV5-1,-,TGCGCCAGCAGCTTGGAGGCTGTCAGGCGAGGCTACACCTTC,CASSLEAVRRGYTF
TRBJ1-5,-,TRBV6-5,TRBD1,TGTGCCAGCAGGGTCACAGGGGGCGCGGGGCAGCCCCAGCATTTT,CASRVTGGAGQPQHF
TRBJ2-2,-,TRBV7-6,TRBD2,TGTGCCAGCAGCCCCCTGGGAACTAGCGGGGTTACCGGGGAGCTGTTTTTT,CASSPLGTSGVTGELFF
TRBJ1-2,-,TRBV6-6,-,TGTGCCAGCAGTTACAACGGGGTTGAAGGGTATGGCTACACCTTC,CASSYNGVEGYGYTF
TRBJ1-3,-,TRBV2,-,TGTGCCAGCAGTTTAGGACAGCCGAGCTCTGGAAACACCATATATTTT,CASSLGQPSSGNTIYF
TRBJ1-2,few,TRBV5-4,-,TGTGCCAGCAGCCGTGAGGGTGGGTCGCGGTATGGCTACACCTTC,CASSREGGSRYGYTF
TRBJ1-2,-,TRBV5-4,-,TGTGCCAGCAGCTTTCCCAACAGGGCGGGGGGCGGCTACACCTTC,CASSFPNRAGGGYTF
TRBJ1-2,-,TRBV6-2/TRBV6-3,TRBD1,TGTGCCAGCAGCCCGGGACAGCAAAGATACGGCTACACCTTC,CASSPGQQRYGYTF
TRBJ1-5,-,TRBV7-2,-,TGTGCCAGCAGGGCTGACAGATTCCAGCCCCAGCATTTT,CASRADRFQPQHF
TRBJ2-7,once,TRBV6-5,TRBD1,TGTGCCAGCAGTCGCGACAGGGTTTACGAGCAGTACTTC,CASSRDRVYEQYF
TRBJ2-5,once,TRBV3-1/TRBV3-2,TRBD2,TGTGCCAGCAGCCAAATAGGACTAGCGGGGGGTGTTCGGGAGACCCAGTACTTC,CASSQIGLAGGVRETQYF
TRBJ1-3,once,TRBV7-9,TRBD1,TGTGCCAGCAGCCCCTGGACAGGGTTGGGAAACACCATATATTTT,CASSPWTGLGNTIYF
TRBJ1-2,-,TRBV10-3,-,TGTGCCACCCTTGACCTACGGAGGTATGGCTACACCTTC,CATLDLRRYGYTF
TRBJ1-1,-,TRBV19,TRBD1,TGTGCCAGTAGTACTAGGACAGGGGGCCTTACTGAAGCTTTCTTT,CASSTRTGGLTEAFF
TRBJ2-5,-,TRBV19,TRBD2,TGTGCCAGTAAGAGATCTAGCGGGGTTGGAGAGACCCAGTACTTC,CASKRSSGVGETQYF
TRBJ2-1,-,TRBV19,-,TGTGCCAGTAGTGAAACCCCGGACAGCCTCTCCTACAATGAGCAGTTCTTC,CASSETPDSLSYNEQFF
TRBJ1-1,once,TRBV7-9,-,TGTGCCAGCACCCCAGACCCGGGGAACACTGAAGCTTTCTTT,CASTPDPGNTEAFF
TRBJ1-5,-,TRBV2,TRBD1,TGTGCCAGCAGCCAACAGGGGGCAGGACAGCCCCAGCATTTT,CASSQQGAGQPQHF
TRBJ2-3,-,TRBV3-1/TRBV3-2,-,TGTGCCAGCAGCGTCAGAGCAGGCGATGATACGCAGTATTTT,CASSVRAGDDTQYF
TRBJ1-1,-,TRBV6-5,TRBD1,TGTGCCAGCAGGGACAGGGGAAAGGGATACACTGAAGCTTTCTTT,CASRDRGKGYTEAFF
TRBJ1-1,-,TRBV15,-,TGTGCCACCAGCAGAGATCTTAGCACGGAAGCTTTCTTT,CATSRDLSTEAFF
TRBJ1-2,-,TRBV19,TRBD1,TGTGCCAGTATCCTTTCCGGGACAGGGTTCTATGGCTACACCTTC,CASILSGTGFYGYTF
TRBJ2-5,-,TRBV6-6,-,TGCGCGAGCGGGACAACCCAAGAGACCCAGTACTTC,CASGTTQETQYF
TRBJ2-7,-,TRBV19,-,TGTGCCAGTAGTATTGCGGGGCGCGTCTCCGAGCAGTACTTC,CASSIAGRVSEQYF
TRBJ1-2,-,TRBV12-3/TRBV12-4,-,TGTGCCAGCAAATACAGGGAAGGCTATGGCTACACCTTC,CASKYREGYGYTF
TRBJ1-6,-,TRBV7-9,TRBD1,TGTGCCAGCAGCCGGACAGGGGGTACCTATAATTCACCCCTCCACTTT,CASSRTGGTYNSPLHF
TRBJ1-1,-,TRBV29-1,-,TGCAGCGTCCCGGACCGGGAGATTATATTCTTT,CSVPDREIIFF
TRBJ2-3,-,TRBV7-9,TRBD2,TGTGCCAGCAGCTCCAAGCGGGGCAGCACAGATACGCAGTATTTT,CASSSKRGSTDTQYF
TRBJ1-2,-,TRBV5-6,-,TGTGCCAGCAGCTTGAGTGTGGGTGGAGGGAGCTATGGCTACACCTTC,CASSLSVGGGSYGYTF
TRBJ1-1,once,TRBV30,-,TGTGCCTGGAGCCGCGGGGAATCTGGCACTGAAGCTTTCTTT,CAWSRGESGTEAFF
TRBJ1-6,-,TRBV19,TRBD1,TGTGCCAGTAGTTTGGGACAGGTATCTTCACCCCTCCACTTT,CASSLGQVSSPLHF
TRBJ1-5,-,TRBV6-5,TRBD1,TGTGCCAGCAGTCGGACAGGAGATCAGCCCCAGCATTTT,CASSRTGDQPQHF
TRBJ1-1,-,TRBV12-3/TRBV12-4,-,TGTGCCAGCAGCCGTACATGGAACACTGAAGCTTTCTTT,CASSRTWNTEAFF